Included here is one T cell receptor (beta chain) sequence, with context. The germline V gene encodes CDR1 SEHNR and CDR2 FQNEAQ (reference sequence). V lost 4 bases and J lost 1; bases outside the gene matches: 2. The length of the CDR3 is 15 residues. All enrollees were about 18 to 89 years old and from approximately 24 US areas. Assay: immunoSEQ multiplex PCR; the TCRdb copy retains only in-frame clones and omits some. The sample has about 250,000 clones; around 89% are singletons. The sample is drawn from a study of blood T cell repertoires in COVID-19. Looking at the study overall: Samples taken during acute and convalescent COVID-19 were collected in the United States, Italy and Spain.

Sequencing was carried out using PBMCs or T cells enriched from blood (not recorded which). The V call is TRBV7-9, the J call TRBJ2-3; 10 bases are a match to TRBD2. This TCR was recovered from a man in his forties who had recovered from COVID-19. This CDR3 is CASSSLAGGTDTQYF. CDR3 nucleotide sequence: TGTGCCAGCAGCTCCCTAGCGGGGGGCACAGATACGCAGTATTTT.